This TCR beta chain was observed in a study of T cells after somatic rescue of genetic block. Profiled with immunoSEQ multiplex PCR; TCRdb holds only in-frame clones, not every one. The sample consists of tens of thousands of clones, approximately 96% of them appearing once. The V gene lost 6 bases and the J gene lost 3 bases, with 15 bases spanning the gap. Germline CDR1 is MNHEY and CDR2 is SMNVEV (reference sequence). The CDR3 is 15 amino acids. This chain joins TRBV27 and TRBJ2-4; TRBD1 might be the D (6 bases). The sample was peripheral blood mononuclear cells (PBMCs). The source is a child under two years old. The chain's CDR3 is CASSTGRNGKNIQYF. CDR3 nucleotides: TGTGCCAGCAGCACAGGGCGGAATGGCAAAAACATTCAGTACTTC.